The rows below give T cell receptor beta chains drawn from one sample of a study of blood T cell repertoires in COVID-19. The data were produced by immunoSEQ multiplex PCR, yet TCRdb's version contains in-frame clones alone and is incomplete. The data show about 170,000 clones, with roughly 85% seen just once and 15% to 20% held by the top ten. Sequencing was carried out using PBMCs or T cells enriched from blood (not recorded which). All receptors derive from a woman aged 70-85 years in a cohort exposed to, infected with or recovered from COVID-19 (not recorded which). Each CDR3 is given with its conserved first and last residue. The D gene is left open where the match is weak. Only some rows state a clone size, as once, few, many or a class for expanded clones.

d_call	v_call	clone_size	j_call	cdr3_nt	cdr3_aa
TRBD1	TRBV5-1	-	TRBJ2-7	TGCGCCAGCAGCCCCGGGACAGGGGGCCACGAGCAGTACTTC	CASSPGTGGHEQYF
TRBD1	TRBV19	-	TRBJ1-2	TGTGCCAGTAGTGTAGGGGGCGACTATGGCTACACCTTC	CASSVGGDYGYTF
TRBD1	TRBV11-2	-	TRBJ1-1	TGTGCCAGCAGCCTAACACAGGGGGCGCGAGGCACTGAAGCTTTCTTT	CASSLTQGARGTEAFF
TRBD2	TRBV10-3	once	TRBJ2-1	TGTGCCATCAGTGAGTCCCAACTAGCGAATGAGCAGTTCTTC	CAISESQLANEQFF
TRBD1	TRBV27	few	TRBJ2-6	TGTGCCAGCAGTTTAGGGTTCAGGGGGATGGGCGGGGCCAACGTCCTGACTTTC	CASSLGFRGMGGANVLTF
TRBD1	TRBV7-9	-	TRBJ1-2	TGTGCCAGCAGCCCGACAGGGGACCAACGAGGCTACACCTTC	CASSPTGDQRGYTF
-	TRBV12-1	few	TRBJ1-2	TGTGCCAGCAGCTACTGGGACAGTCATACAATGAACTATGGCTACACCTTC	CASSYWDSHTMNYGYTF
-	TRBV11-2	few	TRBJ2-4	TGTGCCAGCAGCCCCCCAGGCCTAGCCAAAAACATTCAGTACTTC	CASSPPGLAKNIQYF
TRBD2	TRBV5-1	-	TRBJ2-5	TGCGCCAGCAGCTCGCTAGCGGGAGCCTCCCAAGAGACCCAGTACTTC	CASSSLAGASQETQYF
TRBD2	TRBV5-1	-	TRBJ2-7	TGCGCCAGCAGCCTGGGACTAGCGGGTTCCTACGAGCAGTACTTC	CASSLGLAGSYEQYF
-	TRBV7-8	-	TRBJ1-2	TGTGCCAGCAGTCCGGCCTCGGCTTGGAGGGACTATGGCTACACCTTC	CASSPASAWRDYGYTF
-	TRBV28	-	TRBJ1-5	TGTGCCAGCAGTCATACAGGGTCGGGTCGTCAGCCCCAGCATTTT	CASSHTGSGRQPQHF
TRBD2	TRBV7-3	-	TRBJ2-1	TGTGCCAGTGGCGTTAGCGGGGGGTACAATGAGCAGTTCTTC	CASGVSGGYNEQFF
TRBD1	TRBV5-1	once	TRBJ2-1	TGCGCCAGCAGCTTGGCCGGCGGGACAGGTGGGGGCTCCTACAATGAGCAGTTCTTC	CASSLAGGTGGGSYNEQFF
TRBD2	TRBV4-1	-	TRBJ2-7	TGCGCCAGCAGCCAAGACTGGGCTAGCGGGAGGTCCGTCTCCTACGAGCAGTACTTC	CASSQDWASGRSVSYEQYF
TRBD2	TRBV27	-	TRBJ2-1	TGTGCCAGCAGTCTCCTCCGGGAGGGCGGGCAGTTCTTC	CASSLLREGGQFF
-	TRBV20-1	few	TRBJ2-3	TGCAGTGCTAGTCCCTATTCAGATACGCAGTATTTT	CSASPYSDTQYF
-	TRBV18	-	TRBJ2-7	TGTGCCAGCTCACCCAGTGGTTGGACGGGAGACTTGCACGAGCAGTACTTC	CASSPSGWTGDLHEQYF
-	TRBV28	-	TRBJ2-3	TGTGCCAGCAGTTTACAGGTGATCACAGATACGCAGTATTTT	CASSLQVITDTQYF
TRBD1	TRBV5-1	few	TRBJ2-3	TGCGCCAGCAGCTTGGATCCCGGGACAGCCTACACAGATACGCAGTATTTT	CASSLDPGTAYTDTQYF
TRBD1	TRBV9	-	TRBJ1-6	TGTGCCAGCAGCGCAGGGACAGAGCGTTTCTCACCCCTCCACTTT	CASSAGTERFSPLHF
-	TRBV5-1	-	TRBJ2-2	TGCGCCAGCAGGAGGACTGAATTGAGCGGGGAGCTGTTTTTT	CASRRTELSGELFF
TRBD1	TRBV13	-	TRBJ2-1	TGTGCCAGCAGCTCATATAATTTTGGGACAGGGGATGGCAATGAGCAGTTCTTC	CASSSYNFGTGDGNEQFF
TRBD1	TRBV24-1	-	TRBJ1-4	TGTGCCACCAGTGATTCGGACAGGGATAATGAAAAACTGTTTTTT	CATSDSDRDNEKLFF
TRBD2	TRBV29-1	few	TRBJ2-1	TGCAGCGTCCAGGGACTAGCCGCCTATGAGCAGTTCTTC	CSVQGLAAYEQFF
-	TRBV2	-	TRBJ2-7	TGTGCCAGCAGTGACACCTACGAGCAGTACTTC	CASSDTYEQYF
-	TRBV19	-	TRBJ2-1	TGTGCCAGTAACCGACTAGAGGGTTCCTACAATGAGCAGTTCTTC	CASNRLEGSYNEQFF
-	TRBV12-3/TRBV12-4	-	TRBJ2-1	TGTGCCAGCAGTTTAAGACAGCTCAATGAGCAGTTCTTC	CASSLRQLNEQFF
TRBD1	TRBV28	-	TRBJ1-4	TGTGCCAGCAGTTTGGGACAGGGGCTTCCTAATGAAAAACTGTTTTTT	CASSLGQGLPNEKLFF
-	TRBV18	-	TRBJ2-5	TGTGCCAGCTCACCAGGGTACGCGGGGGAGACCCAGTACTTC	CASSPGYAGETQYF
-	TRBV6-5	-	TRBJ1-1	TGTGCCAGCAGGTCTCGACAGGCTCGAGGTGAAGCTTTCTTT	CASRSRQARGEAFF
-	TRBV2	-	TRBJ2-2	TGTGCCAGCAGGCGCACCGGGGAGCTGTTTTTT	CASRRTGELFF
-	TRBV21-1	-	TRBJ1-2	TGTGCCAGCAGCAAGGGATGTCTGGCCGGACTAAATTTGGGTAACTATGGCTACACCTTC	CASSKGCLAGLNLGNYGYTF
-	TRBV5-1	-	TRBJ1-1	TGCGCCAGCAGCTTGGATACAGCAAGGATGAACACTGAAGCTTTCTTT	CASSLDTARMNTEAFF
TRBD1	TRBV24-1	-	TRBJ1-1	TGTGCCACCAGTGCCGCATCAGGGGGCACTGAAGCTTTCTTT	CATSAASGGTEAFF